Below, one T cell receptor (beta chain) is given with its context. These data originate in a study of regulatory T cells in long-lasting Graves disease. The time point was: newly diagnosed GD, antithyroid drugs for less than 3 months. TCR sequences were obtained from RNA taken from PBMCs. The guidelines of the American Thyroid Association were the basis for diagnosing Graves' disease. V lost 7 bases to trimming and J lost 10 bases; unmatched junction nucleotides: 7. Germline loops: CDR1 SQVTM, CDR2 ANQGSEA. The CDR3 extends over 12 amino acids. iRepertoire HTBI primers and Arm-PCR of CDR3 regions built TCR beta libraries. TCRdb recomputed calls from the multiplex PCR reads with MiXCR, one row per CDR3 protein. The repertoire holds some 400,000 distinct CDR3 sequences, approximately 15% seen once, with roughly a sixth in the top ten. This same sample was also part of a study on T cells in Graves' hyperthyroidism and ophthalmopathy.

The origin of this receptor is a woman in her thirties with Graves disease. The specimen comprised peripheral blood mononuclear cells (PBMCs), sampled at new diagnosis, from a patient treated with antithyroid drugs. J is TRBJ2-1 and V is TRBV29-1, with 10 positions matching TRBD1. The CDR3 DNA reads as TGCAGCGCAGACAGGGGGCCTTACGAGCAGTTCTTC. It encodes CSADRGPYEQFF.